Each of the 26 T cell receptor beta chains below was sequenced from the same sample in a study of early T cells in non-severe SARS-CoV-2 infection. Each CDR3 protein gets one entry after TCRdb re-called the 5' RACE reads with MiXCR. This sample has around 63,000 distinct CDR3 sequences, with 10% to 15% found just once. Sequencing input: whole blood. These receptors all come from an adult who was a healthcare worker with PCR-confirmed SARS-CoV-2 infection or an uninfected control (not recorded which).

This clonotype showed up many times. The chain combines TRBV5-1 with TRBJ1-2, with D uncertain. From germline, CDR1 is SGHRS and CDR2 YFSETQ. This CDR3 region has 13 residues. V was cut by 5 bases and J by 3 bases, with 11 bases left in between. CDR3 in DNA: TGCGCCAGCAGTCTAGGTACAGACTATGGCTACACCTTC. The encoded protein is CASSLGTDYGYTF.

V gene TRBV5-1 combines with J gene TRBJ2-1; TRBD2 matches 7 bases. With V trimmed by 1 base and J by 7 bases, 8 bases remained unmatched. The CDR3 covers 15 residues. CDR1 and CDR2 (germline): SGHRS, YFSETQ. CDR3 in amino acids: CASSLRASGPNEQFF. The CDR3 nucleotides read TGCGCCAGCAGCTTGAGGGCTAGCGGCCCGAATGAGCAGTTCTTC. Based on the CDR3 plus reference TRBV5-1 and TRBJ2-1, the full variable domain is KAGVTQTPRYLIKTRGQQVTLSCSPISGHRSVSWYQQTPGQGLQFLFEYFSETQRNKGNFPGRFSGRQFSNSRSEMNVSTLELGDSALYLCASSLRASGPNEQFFGPGTRLTVL.

This clonotype has a count of ten or more. The genes are TRBV3-1 and TRBJ2-7; D is possibly TRBD1 (6 bases). The CDR3 extends over 15 amino acids. Trimming stripped 0 bases from V and 2 bases from J, with 11 bases between. Germline CDR1 and CDR2: LGHDT and YNNKEL (reference sequence). The CDR3 DNA reads TGTGCCAGCAGCCAAGAGGGGGCCGCGGCCTACGAGCAGTACTTC. Translating it yields CASSQEGAAAYEQYF.

This clonotype was counted many times. V gene TRBV7-9 combines with J gene TRBJ2-1; the match to TRBD2 covers 8 bases. CDR1 and CDR2 (germline): SEHNR, FQNEAQ (reference sequence). V lost 8 bases and J lost 6; bases outside the gene matches: 3. This CDR3 has 12 amino acids. The CDR3 reads CASAGGGNEQFF. CDR3 DNA sequence: TGTGCCAGCGCGGGGGGCGGCAATGAGCAGTTCTTC.

This clonotype has only one observation. Written as DNA, the CDR3 is TGTGCCAGCAGCCCAAACAGGGGGAACACCGGGGAGCTGTTTTTT. This gives the protein CASSPNRGNTGELFF. The V call is TRBV6-5, the J call TRBJ2-2; 7 bases agree with TRBD1. The CDR3 spans 15 residues. CDR1 is MNHEY and CDR2 is SVGAGI in the germline V gene. J was trimmed by 1 base and V by 6 bases; bases with no gene match: 5.

This clonotype was seen repeatedly, ten times or more. The chain combines TRBV10-3 with TRBJ2-3, with D unclear. CDR3 length: 13 residues. Per the germline V gene, CDR1 is ENHRY and CDR2 is SYGVKD. The DNA of the CDR3 is TGTGGGACCAACAAAGGTAGCACAGATACGCAGTATTTT. Its protein is CGTNKGSTDTQYF.

This clonotype was detected many times. The CDR3 here is CASSTWENPLGYTF. DNA for the CDR3: TGTGCCAGCAGCACCTGGGAGAACCCGCTGGGCTACACCTTC. V and J are TRBV11-2 and TRBJ1-2; no reliable D call. Germline CDR1 SGHAT, CDR2 FQNNGV. The CDR3 spans 14 residues. V was clipped by 5 bases and J by 8 bases, with 18 bases between them.

This clonotype was found many times. The rearrangement joins TRBV7-2 to TRBJ2-7; D unresolved. This CDR3 is 15 amino acids long. Germline V CDR1 and CDR2: SGHTA, FQGNSA. V shed 5 bases and J shed 0 bases, with 14 bases lying between them. CDR3 sequence reads: CASSQPIDRSYEQYF. The CDR3 DNA sequence: TGTGCCAGCAGCCAACCAATTGACCGCTCCTACGAGCAGTACTTC.

This clonotype occurred many times. The chain couples TRBV5-1 to TRBJ1-4, with D unresolved. CDR1 is SGHRS and CDR2 is YFSETQ in the germline V gene. The V and J ends lost 1 base and 8 bases respectively, with 15 bases between them. The CDR3 contains 15 residues. DNA for the CDR3: TGCGCCAGCAGCTTGTTTCCGGGGTCGGGGGAAAAACTGTTTTTT. This translates into CASSLFPGSGEKLFF.

V is TRBV11-2 and J is TRBJ2-5; the D gene is possibly TRBD1 (5 bases). Trimming left V 6 bases short and J 0 bases short, with 23 bases between. Germline V gene data show CDR1 as SGHAT and CDR2 as FQNNGV. The CDR3 extends over 18 amino acids. For the CDR3, the DNA is TGTGCCAGCAGTAGTAGAGGCCCGTCCACAGGCTACCAAGAGACCCAGTACTTC. Translating it yields CASSSRGPSTGYQETQYF.

The V and J genes are TRBV6-1 and TRBJ2-7; D possibly corresponds to TRBD1 (6 bases). CDR1 MNHNS and CDR2 SASEGT come from the germline V gene. V lost 3 bases, J lost 2 bases, and 8 bases lay in between. The CDR3 is 13 amino acids. The CDR3 DNA sequence: TGTGCCAGCAGTGAGTGGGACACCTACGAGCAGTACTTC. Amino acids: CASSEWDTYEQYF.

Only a few counts were recorded for this clonotype. The rearrangement joins TRBV29-1 to TRBJ1-2; TRBD1 matches 8 bases. V was pared by 5 bases and J by 0 bases, with 5 bases of the junction left unmatched. The CDR3 loop spans 14 amino acids. Germline V gene lookup returns CDR1 SQVTM and CDR2 ANQGSEA. As DNA, the CDR3 is TGCAGCGTTACAGGGGGATCGACTAACTATGGCTACACCTTC. Translation gives CSVTGGSTNYGYTF.

The rearrangement links TRBV9 to TRBJ2-2; TRBD2 might be the D (6 bases). Germline V gives CDR1 SGDLS, CDR2 YYNGEE. The CDR3 consists of 17 residues. The V gene lost 0 bases and the J gene lost 2 bases, with 14 bases spanning the gap. This CDR3 is CASSVVPLGGNTGELFF. Written as DNA, the CDR3 is TGTGCCAGCAGCGTAGTTCCGCTGGGAGGTAACACCGGGGAGCTGTTTTTT.

The chain carries TRBV24-1 and TRBJ2-2; tentative D call: TRBD2 (5 bases). Germline assignment: CDR1 KGHDR and CDR2 SFDVKD. CDR3 length: 17 residues. V lost 4 bases to trimming and J lost 0 bases, with 14 bases between them. The CDR3, as DNA: TGTGCCACCAGTGACCACGACGGAGCGGCGAACACCGGGGAGCTGTTTTTT. Its protein product is CATSDHDGAANTGELFF.

V and J are TRBV7-3 and TRBJ2-1; D tentatively fits TRBD1 or TRBD2 (6 bases each). V was shortened by 0 bases and J by 5 bases, with 11 bases between the two germline ends. CDR3 length: 15 amino acids. Germline CDR1 SGHTA, CDR2 FQGTGA. The CDR3 coding sequence is TGTGCCAGCAGCTTAACGGGGGGCACCCACAATGAGCAGTTCTTC. Translated, it gives CASSLTGGTHNEQFF.

This clonotype has a handful of counts. At one end the junction does not follow the germline gene, possibly because of a read error. The chain links TRBV6-1 to TRBJ1-2; no definite D call. CDR3 length equals 12 residues. The germline V gene has CDR1 MNHNS and CDR2 SASEGT. As DNA, the CDR3 is TGTGCCGGCAGTGGAGAATTATTTGGCTACACCTTC. Its translation: CAGSGELFGYTF.

This clonotype has ten or more counts. The genes are TRBV11-2 and TRBJ2-1, with 8 positions matching TRBD1. V lost 2 bases, J lost 3 bases, and 6 bases stayed unmatched. Germline values: CDR1 SGHAT, CDR2 FQNNGV. The CDR3 spans 16 residues. DNA for the CDR3: TGTGCCAGCAGCTTATCTACAGGGGGTCTCTACAATGAGCAGTTCTTC. Amino acids: CASSLSTGGLYNEQFF.

At least ten counts were recorded for this clonotype. This chain connects TRBV6-5 to TRBJ2-3; 10 bases fit TRBD1. Germline CDR1 is MNHEY and CDR2 is SVGAGI. The CDR3 is 14 amino acids. J was trimmed by 6 bases and V by 10 bases; bases with no gene match: 10. CDR3 coding DNA: TGTGCCACGATCGGGACAGGGGTAGGGGATACGCAGTATTTT. It translates to CATIGTGVGDTQYF.

This clonotype was found a few times. V is TRBV12-3 or TRBV12-4 and J is TRBJ2-1, with 14 bases identical to TRBD2. CDR3 size: 15 residues. Germline trimming cut 6 bases from V and 10 bases from J; bases unmatched to any gene: 8. The CDR3 coding sequence is TGTGCCAGCAGCCTGGGACTAGCGGGGGCATGGGAGCAGTTCTTC. Residues: CASSLGLAGAWEQFF.

The chain combines TRBV5-6 with TRBJ1-5, with 7 bases identical to TRBD1. The trim removed 4 bases at V and 5 bases at J, leaving 12 bases unmatched. This CDR3 contains 16 residues. From germline, CDR1 is SGHDT and CDR2 YYEEEE. For the CDR3, the DNA is TGTGCCAGCAGCCTGCAGGGGGGACAGCGATATCAGCCCCAGCATTTT. Translating it yields CASSLQGGQRYQPQHF. The whole variable domain, filled in from reference TRBV5-6 and TRBJ1-5, reads DAGVTQSPTHLIKTRGQQVTLRCSPKSGHDTVSWYQQALGQGPQFIFQYYEEEERQRGNFPDRFSGHQFPNYSSELNVNALLLGDSALYLCASSLQGGQRYQPQHFGDGTRLSIL.

This clonotype was found many times. The rearrangement links TRBV11-2 to TRBJ2-1; tentatively, D is TRBD2 (6 bases). V was shortened by 1 base and J by 8 bases, with 9 bases between the two germline ends. Germline CDR1 reads SGHAT; CDR2 reads FQNNGV. CDR3 length equals 13 residues. CDR3 nucleotide sequence: TGTGCCAGCAGCTTAGTTGGCGGGGATGAGCAGTTCTTC. This codes for CASSLVGGDEQFF. Together with reference TRBV11-2 and TRBJ2-1, the CDR3 gives the full variable domain: EAGVAQSPRYKIIEKRQSVAFWCNPISGHATLYWYQQILGQGPKLLIQFQNNGVVDDSQLPKDRFSAERLKGVDSTLKIQPAKLEDSAVYLCASSLVGGDEQFFGPGTRLTVL.

This clonotype was picked up one time. This may arise from a read error, as a much more abundant clone is one base away. V gene TRBV10-3 combines with J gene TRBJ2-3; D is ambiguous. The germline V gene has CDR1 ENHRY and CDR2 SYGVKD. The CDR3 is 11 residues long. DNA of the CDR3: TGTGCCATCAACAGCACAGATATGCAGTATTTT. Its translation: CAINSTDMQYF.

This clonotype was observed many times. The chain employs TRBV10-2 and TRBJ1-1; D unclear. The germline V gene encodes CDR1 WSHSY and CDR2 SAAADI. CDR3 length: 13 amino acids. The germline V and J ends were trimmed by 6 bases and 2 bases, with 10 bases remaining between them. CDR3 residues: CASRTQQNTEAFF. CDR3 nucleotides: TGCGCCAGCAGAACACAGCAAAACACTGAAGCTTTCTTT.

The sample holds many counts of this clonotype. This chain joins TRBV7-6 and TRBJ2-2; no clear D gene. The ends were cut back, 1 base at V and 4 bases at J, with 4 bases in the middle. Looked up from germline, CDR1 is SGHVS and CDR2 is FNYEAQ. The CDR3 is 13 residues long. The CDR3: CASSLESTGELFF. The CDR3 DNA reads as TGTGCCAGCAGCTTAGAAAGCACCGGGGAGCTGTTTTTT.

This clonotype was seen at least ten times. V gene TRBV4-2 combines with J gene TRBJ2-5; D is ambiguous. V was pared by 0 bases and J by 5 bases, with 16 bases between. Germline lookup yields CDR1 LGHNA and CDR2 YNFKEQ. This CDR3 is built from 16 residues. CDR3: CASSQDPGRGWETQYF. CDR3 nucleotides: TGTGCCAGCAGCCAAGACCCGGGCCGAGGATGGGAGACCCAGTACTTC.

In this sample, this clonotype turned up many times. The chain has TRBV10-2 and TRBJ1-1, with D uncertain. Between the trimmed V and J ends, which lost 2 bases and 10 bases, there was a span of 11 bases. Germline V gene sequence: CDR1 WSHSY, CDR2 SAAADI. The length of the CDR3 is 12 residues. CDR3 sequence: CASSEAMGTAFF. In nucleotides, the CDR3 is TGCGCCAGCAGTGAGGCGATGGGTACAGCTTTCTTT.